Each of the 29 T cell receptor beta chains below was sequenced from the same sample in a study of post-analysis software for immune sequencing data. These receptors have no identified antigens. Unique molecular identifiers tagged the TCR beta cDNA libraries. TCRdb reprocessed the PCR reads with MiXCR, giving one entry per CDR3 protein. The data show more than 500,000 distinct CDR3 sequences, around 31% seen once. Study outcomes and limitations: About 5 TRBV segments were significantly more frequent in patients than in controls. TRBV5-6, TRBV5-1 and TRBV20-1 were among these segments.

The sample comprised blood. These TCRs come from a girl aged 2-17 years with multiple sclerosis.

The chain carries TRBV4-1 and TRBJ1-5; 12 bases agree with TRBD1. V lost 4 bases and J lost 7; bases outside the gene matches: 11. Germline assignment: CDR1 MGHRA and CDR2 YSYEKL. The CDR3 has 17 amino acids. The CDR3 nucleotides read TGCGCCAGCAGCCCGGCCGGGACAGGGGGCGCAGGGCAGCCCCAGCATTTT. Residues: CASSPAGTGGAGQPQHF.

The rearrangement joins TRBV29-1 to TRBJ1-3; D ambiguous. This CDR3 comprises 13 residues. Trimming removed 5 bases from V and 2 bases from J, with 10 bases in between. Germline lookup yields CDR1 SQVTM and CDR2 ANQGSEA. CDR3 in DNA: TGCAGCGTTTCAGCTGGGGCTGGAAACACCATATATTTT. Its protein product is CSVSAGAGNTIYF.

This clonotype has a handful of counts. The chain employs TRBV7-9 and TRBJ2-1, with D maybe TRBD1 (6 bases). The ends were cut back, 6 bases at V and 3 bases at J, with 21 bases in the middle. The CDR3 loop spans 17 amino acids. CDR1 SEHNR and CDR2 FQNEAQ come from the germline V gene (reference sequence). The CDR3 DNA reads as TGTGCCAGCAGTGCCGGGGTGGACAGCGAAATCTACAATGAGCAGTTCTTC. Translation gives CASSAGVDSEIYNEQFF.

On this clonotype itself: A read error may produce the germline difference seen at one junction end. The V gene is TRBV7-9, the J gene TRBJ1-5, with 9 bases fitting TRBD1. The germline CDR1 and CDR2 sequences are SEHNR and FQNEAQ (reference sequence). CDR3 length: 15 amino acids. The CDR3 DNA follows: TGTGCCAACAGCCTATCGACAGGGGGGGGTCAGCCCCAGCATTTT. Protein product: CANSLSTGGGQPQHF.

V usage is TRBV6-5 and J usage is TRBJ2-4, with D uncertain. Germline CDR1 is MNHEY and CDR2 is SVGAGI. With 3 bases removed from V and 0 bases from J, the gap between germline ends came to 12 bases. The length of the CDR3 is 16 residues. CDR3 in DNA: TGTGCCAGCAGTTATCCTCCCATTCTAGCCAAAAACATTCAGTACTTC. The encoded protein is CASSYPPILAKNIQYF.

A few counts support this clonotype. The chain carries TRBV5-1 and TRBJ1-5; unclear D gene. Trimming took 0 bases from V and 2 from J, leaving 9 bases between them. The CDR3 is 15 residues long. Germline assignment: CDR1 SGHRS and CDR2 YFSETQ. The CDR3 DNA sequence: TGCGCCAGCAGCTTGGCCCCCGGCGGCAATCAGCCCCAGCATTTT. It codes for CASSLAPGGNQPQHF.

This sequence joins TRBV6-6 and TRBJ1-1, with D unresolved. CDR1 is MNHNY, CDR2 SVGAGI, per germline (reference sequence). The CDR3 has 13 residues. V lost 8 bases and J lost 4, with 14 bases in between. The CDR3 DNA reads TGTGCCAGCTGGGGTTTCTCGGCCACTGAAGCTTTCTTT. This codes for CASWGFSATEAFF.

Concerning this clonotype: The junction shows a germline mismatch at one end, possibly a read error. As DNA, the CDR3 is TGTGCCAGCAGTCGGACAGGGGCCCATGAGCAGGTCTTC. Its protein product is CASSRTGAHEQVF. The chain couples TRBV6-5 to TRBJ2-1; TRBD1 aligns across 9 bases. CDR1 and CDR2 (germline): MNHEY, SVGAGI. The CDR3 totals 13 residues.

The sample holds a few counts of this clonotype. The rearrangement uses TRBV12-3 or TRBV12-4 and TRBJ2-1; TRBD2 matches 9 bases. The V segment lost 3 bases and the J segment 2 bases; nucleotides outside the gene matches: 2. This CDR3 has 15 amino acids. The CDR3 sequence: CASSFLAGTYNEQFF. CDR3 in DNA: TGTGCCAGCAGTTTTCTAGCGGGGACCTACAATGAGCAGTTCTTC.

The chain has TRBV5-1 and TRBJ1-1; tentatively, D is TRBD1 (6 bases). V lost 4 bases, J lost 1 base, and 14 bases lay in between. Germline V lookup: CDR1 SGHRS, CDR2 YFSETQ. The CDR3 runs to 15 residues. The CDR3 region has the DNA TGCGCCAGCAGCCGGACCGGGACAACGAACACTGAAGCTTTCTTT. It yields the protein CASSRTGTTNTEAFF.

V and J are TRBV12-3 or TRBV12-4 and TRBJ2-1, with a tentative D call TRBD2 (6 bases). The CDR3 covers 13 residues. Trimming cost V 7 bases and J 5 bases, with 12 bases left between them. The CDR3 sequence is CASNPGGNNEQFF. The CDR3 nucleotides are TGTGCCAGCAATCCAGGAGGGAACAATGAGCAGTTCTTC.

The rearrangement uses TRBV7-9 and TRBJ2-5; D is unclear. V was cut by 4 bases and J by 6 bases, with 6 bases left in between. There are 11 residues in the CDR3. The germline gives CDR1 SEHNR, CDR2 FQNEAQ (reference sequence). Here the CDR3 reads CASSSKQTQYF. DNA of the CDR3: TGTGCCAGCAGCTCCAAGCAGACCCAGTACTTC.

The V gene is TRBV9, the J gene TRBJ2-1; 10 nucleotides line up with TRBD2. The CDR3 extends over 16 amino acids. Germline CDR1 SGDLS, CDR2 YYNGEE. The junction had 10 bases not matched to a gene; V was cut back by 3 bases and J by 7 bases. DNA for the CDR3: TGTGCCAGCAGCGAGCGACGAGCGGGGGGGATGAATGAGCAGTTCTTC. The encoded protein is CASSERRAGGMNEQFF. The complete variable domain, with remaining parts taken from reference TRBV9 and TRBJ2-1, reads DSGVTQTPKHLITATGQRVTLRCSPRSGDLSVYWYQQSLDQGLQFLIQYYNGEERAKGNILERFSAQQFPDLHSELNLSSLELGDSALYFCASSERRAGGMNEQFFGPGTRLTVL.

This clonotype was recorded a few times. The CDR3 DNA is TGCGCCAGCAGTGACCCTTTAGCGGGGGTGAGAGAGACCCAGTACTTC. This codes for CASSDPLAGVRETQYF. The V call is TRBV10-2, the J call TRBJ2-5; TRBD2 agrees at 9 bases. The CDR3 length is 16 residues. V gave up 3 bases and J gave up 4 bases; unmatched junction bases: 9. Germline-derived CDR1 and CDR2 are WSHSY and SAAADI.

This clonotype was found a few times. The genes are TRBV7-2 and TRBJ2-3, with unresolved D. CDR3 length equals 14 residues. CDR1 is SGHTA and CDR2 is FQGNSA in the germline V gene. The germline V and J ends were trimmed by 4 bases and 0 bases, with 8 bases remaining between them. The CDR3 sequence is CASSSVGSTDTQYF. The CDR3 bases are TGTGCCAGCAGCTCCGTCGGTAGCACAGATACGCAGTATTTT.

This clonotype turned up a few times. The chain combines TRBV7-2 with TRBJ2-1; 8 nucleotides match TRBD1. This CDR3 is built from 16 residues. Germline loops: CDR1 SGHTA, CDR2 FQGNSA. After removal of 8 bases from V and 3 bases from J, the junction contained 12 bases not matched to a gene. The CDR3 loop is CASPKVDRVDYNEQFF. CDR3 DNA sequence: TGTGCCAGCCCTAAGGTGGACAGGGTCGACTACAATGAGCAGTTCTTC.

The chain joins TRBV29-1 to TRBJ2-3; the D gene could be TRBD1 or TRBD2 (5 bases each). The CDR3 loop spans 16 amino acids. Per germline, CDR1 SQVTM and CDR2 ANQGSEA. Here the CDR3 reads CTTKSRGTDSTDTQYF. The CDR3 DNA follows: TGCACCACGAAATCCCGGGGCACCGATAGCACAGATACGCAGTATTTT.

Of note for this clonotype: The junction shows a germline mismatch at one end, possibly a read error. CDR3 bases: TGTGCCATCGGACCTAGCGGGGGGTCCTACAATGAACAGTTCTTC. Translation gives CAIGPSGGSYNEQFF. The chain couples TRBV10-3 to TRBJ2-1; 11 bases agree with TRBD2. Germline CDR1 and CDR2: ENHRY and SYGVKD. CDR3 length: 15 amino acids.

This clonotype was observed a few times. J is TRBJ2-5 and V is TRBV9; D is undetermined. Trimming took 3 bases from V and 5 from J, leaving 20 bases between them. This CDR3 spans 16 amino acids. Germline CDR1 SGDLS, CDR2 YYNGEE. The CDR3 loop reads CASSADGRAPRETQYF. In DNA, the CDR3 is TGTGCCAGCAGCGCCGACGGCCGAGCCCCTAGGGAGACCCAGTACTTC.

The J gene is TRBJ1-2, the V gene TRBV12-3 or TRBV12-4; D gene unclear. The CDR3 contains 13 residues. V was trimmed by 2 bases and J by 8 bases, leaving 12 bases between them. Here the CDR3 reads CASSLQDRRGYTF. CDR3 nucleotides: TGTGCCAGCAGTTTACAGGACCGTCGGGGCTACACCTTC.

The CDR3 DNA reads TGTGCCATCAGTGATACGGGCTCCTACGAGCAGTACTTC. Translated, it gives CAISDTGSYEQYF. The chain carries TRBV10-3 and TRBJ2-7; the D is unclear. This CDR3 is 13 amino acids long. CDR1 and CDR2 from the germline V gene are ENHRY and SYGVKD. V lost 3 bases and J 0 bases, leaving 6 bases between the germline ends.

This chain's CDR3 is CASSPRSDTQYF. In DNA form, the CDR3 reads TGTGCCAGCAGCCCCCGTTCCGATACGCAGTATTTT. V usage is TRBV6-5 and J usage is TRBJ2-3; D is unclear. Trimming left V 6 bases short and J 6 bases short, with 10 bases between. The CDR3 length is 12 residues. Germline V gene data show CDR1 as MNHEY and CDR2 as SVGAGI.

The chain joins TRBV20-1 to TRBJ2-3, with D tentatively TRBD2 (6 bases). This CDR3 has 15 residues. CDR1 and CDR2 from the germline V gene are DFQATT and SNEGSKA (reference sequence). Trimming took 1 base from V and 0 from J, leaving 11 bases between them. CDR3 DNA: TGCAGTGCTAGAGTCCCCGGGACTAGCACAGATACGCAGTATTTT. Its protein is CSARVPGTSTDTQYF.

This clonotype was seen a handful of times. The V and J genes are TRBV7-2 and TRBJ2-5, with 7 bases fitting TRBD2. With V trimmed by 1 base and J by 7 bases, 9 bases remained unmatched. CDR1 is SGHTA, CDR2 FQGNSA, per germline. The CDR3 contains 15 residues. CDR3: CASSLDAGVRGTQYF. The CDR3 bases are TGTGCCAGCAGCTTAGACGCGGGGGTACGGGGGACCCAGTACTTC.

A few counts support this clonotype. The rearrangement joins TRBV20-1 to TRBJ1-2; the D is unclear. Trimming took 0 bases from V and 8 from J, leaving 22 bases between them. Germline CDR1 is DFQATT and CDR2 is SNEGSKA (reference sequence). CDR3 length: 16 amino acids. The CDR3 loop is CSARDQLLTRVKGYTF. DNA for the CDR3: TGCAGTGCTAGAGATCAACTGTTGACTCGGGTGAAGGGCTACACCTTC.

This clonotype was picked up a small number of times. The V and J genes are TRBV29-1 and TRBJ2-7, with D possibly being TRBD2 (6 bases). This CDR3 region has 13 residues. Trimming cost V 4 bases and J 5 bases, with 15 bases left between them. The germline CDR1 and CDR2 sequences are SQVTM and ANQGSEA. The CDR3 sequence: CSVGLGVADEQYF. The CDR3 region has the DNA TGCAGCGTTGGCCTGGGTGTAGCGGACGAGCAGTACTTC.

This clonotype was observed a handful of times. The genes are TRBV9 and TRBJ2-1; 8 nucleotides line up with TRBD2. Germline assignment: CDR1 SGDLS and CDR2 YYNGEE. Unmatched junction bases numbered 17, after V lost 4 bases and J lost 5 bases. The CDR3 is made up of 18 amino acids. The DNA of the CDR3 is TGTGCCAGCAGCTCAAGCCCCCAGACTAGCGAGAGAAACAATGAGCAGTTCTTC. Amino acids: CASSSSPQTSERNNEQFF.

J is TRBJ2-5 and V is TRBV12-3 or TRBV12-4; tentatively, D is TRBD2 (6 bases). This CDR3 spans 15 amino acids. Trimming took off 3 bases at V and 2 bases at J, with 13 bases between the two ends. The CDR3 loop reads CASSFRGAIQETQYF. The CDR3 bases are TGTGCCAGCAGTTTCCGCGGGGCAATTCAAGAGACCCAGTACTTC.

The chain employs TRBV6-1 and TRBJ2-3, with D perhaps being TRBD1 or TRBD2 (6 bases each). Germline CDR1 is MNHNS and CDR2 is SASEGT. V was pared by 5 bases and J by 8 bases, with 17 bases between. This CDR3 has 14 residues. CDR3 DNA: TGTGCCAGCAGTTCGGGGGACACTCACCGTACGCAGTATTTT. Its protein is CASSSGDTHRTQYF.